The TCR beta chain under discussion was sequenced for a study of blood T cell repertoires in COVID-19. In the study overall: Whether acute or convalescent, the COVID-19 samples came from the United States, Italy and Spain. The analysed material was cDNA or gDNA that came from T cells, B-cell-depleted T cells, or PBMCs.

Germline V gene sequence: CDR1 SGHDT, CDR2 YYEEEE. This CDR3 is built from 15 residues. The V and J ends lost 3 bases and 0 bases respectively, with 10 bases between them. Sequencing was performed with immunoSEQ multiplex PCR; in TCRdb, only in-frame clones are kept and a portion is missing. The sample consists of a few hundred thousand clones, around 83% of them appearing once. This receptor was obtained from a woman in her seventies with COVID-19, enrolled during active disease. Sequencing input: peripheral blood. The rearrangement uses TRBV5-6 and TRBJ1-5, with D maybe TRBD1 (5 bases). The CDR3 sequence is CASSYYRNSNQPQHF. The CDR3 DNA sequence: TGTGCCAGCAGCTATTACAGGAATAGCAATCAGCCCCAGCATTTT.